The entry below describes one T cell receptor (beta chain). The time point denotes: patch test 3, about 24 weeks after DPC sensitization. Treatment here: therapeutic diphenylcyclopropenone sensitization with weekly scalp DPC. The data are from a study of human T cells and chemical hapten exposure. TCRdb redid the calling of the RACE reads with MiXCR, one entry per CDR3 protein. The table lists 85,000 to 100,000 distinct CDR3 sequences, 25% to 30% of them singletons. The CDR3 totals 16 residues. Trimming pared 0 bases from V and 6 bases from J, leaving 16 bases between. Germline CDR1 is SGHKS and CDR2 is YYEKEE (reference sequence).

The chain is built from TRBV5-5 and TRBJ1-5; D gene ambiguous. This TCR was recovered from a man aged 35 to 55 with alopecia areata. Some clones in this sample may be carry-over from other donors' samples. The specimen comprised whole blood, sampled in connection with sensitization to the hapten diphenylcyclopropenone (DPC). In nucleotides, the CDR3 is TGTGCCAGCAGCTTGGAGATGAATCGCGGGTTTCAGCCCCAGCATTTT. This encodes CASSLEMNRGFQPQHF.